This T cell receptor (beta chain) came from a study of cytomegalovirus exposure and HLA in healthy donors. The V gene's germline CDR1 is MNHEY and CDR2 SVGAGI. Trimming left V 7 bases short and J 1 base short, with 11 bases between. The CDR3 loop spans 13 amino acids. A multiplex PCR was run with 60 Vbeta primers and 13 Jbeta primers. Here immunoSEQ multiplex PCR was the method, and the copy in TCRdb shows in-frame clones only, minus some. The sample comprises 100,000 to 150,000 clones, roughly four fifths of which are singletons, and around 10% rests with the top ten. Sequenced sample: PBMCs. The J gene is TRBJ2-7, the V gene TRBV6-5; D is possibly TRBD1 (5 bases). This TCR was sampled from a male donor in good health and CMV-seropositive. The CDR3 sequence: CASNPTDSYEQYF. The CDR3 nucleotides read TGTGCCAGCAACCCGACAGATTCCTACGAGCAGTACTTC.